This T cell receptor (beta chain) was identified in a study of early T cells in non-severe SARS-CoV-2 infection (TCRdb year 2021). Regarding the complete study: Because TCR sequencing was done on bulk RNA from unsorted whole blood, the alpha and beta chains could not be paired. What the study reported, not specific to this receptor: Matching against VDJdb was skewed toward anti-spike CD8 responses, likely underestimated virus-specific expansions, and missed private and CD4 specificities.

Trimming leaves V shorter by 1 base and J shorter by 3 bases, with the junction holding 13 bases beyond the gene matches. CDR1 and CDR2 were assigned from the germline V gene as MGHRA and YSYEKL. Inclusive of the bounding cysteine and phenylalanine, the CDR3 is 19 residues long. Just CDR3 DNA is preserved here, 57 bases in frame from base 1. This was a case-control study nested in a cohort of healthcare workers in London, UK, who had nasopharyngeal swab PCR tests and blood samples taken every week. Healthcare workers were recruited during the week of the UK lockdown, between 23 and 31 March 2020, and followed weekly for up to about 15 weeks. The library was built by means of 5' RACE. Sequencer: NextSeq 500. Unique molecular identifiers were attached to individual cDNA molecules in the TCR library protocol so that sequencing error and PCR bias could be corrected. Sequencing covered both TCR alpha and beta chains, and within each sample the abundances of alpha and beta sequences were tightly co-correlated. As for the authors' bioinformatics: Decombinator V4 was used to perform V gene, J gene and CDR3 annotation of TCR sequences. TCRs were defined as expanded if a significant change between any two time points was detected under a Poisson model with p below 0.0001. TCR abundances were normalised to the total number of TCRs sequenced per sample and expressed as counts per million. TRAV1-2 paired with TRAJ12, TRAJ20 or TRAJ33 defined MAIT TCRs, while TRAV10 paired with TRAJ18 defined iNKT TCRs. VDJdb, accessed 1 November 2021, was searched for CMV, EBV and SARS-CoV-2 annotated TCRs, excluding TCRs annotated for multiple antigens. Using fastp at Q25 and MiXCR, TCRdb reprocessed the public reads and kept productive beta chains. Records with the same CDR3 protein are collapsed into one entry carrying the most frequent genes and DNA. TCRdb, not the original authors, processed these V and J calls. The sample table records fewer than 120,000 distinct CDR3 sequences; roughly 12% of these occur just once. Approximately 3.5% of the sample is in the top ten clones.

On this clonotype: The antigen this receptor binds is unknown. Base quality data are lacking; no much larger clone is found one base away.

This sequence originates from an adult who was a healthcare worker with PCR-confirmed SARS-CoV-2 infection or an uninfected control (not recorded which). The starting material was whole blood, obtained at baseline. The sequence joins TRBV4-1 to TRBJ1-1; the junction holds 11 bases that match TRBD1. The CDR3 in this case is CASSQVRTGGFWSDTEAFF. The base sequence is TGCGCCAGCAGCCAAGTCCGGACAGGGGGCTTTTGGTCGGACACTGAAGCTTTCTTT.